Below are 21 T cell receptor beta chains sequenced from a single sample in a study of T cell changes during pregnancy in multiple sclerosis. The protocol was immunoSEQ multiplex PCR, while the TCRdb copy is restricted to in-frame clones and leaves out a portion. The table includes fewer than 65,000 clones, less than 95% detected once. This specimen consisted of CD4+ T cells from peripheral blood mononuclear cells, obtained in the third trimester of pregnancy. The receptor set was obtained from a female donor with multiple sclerosis, enrolled in a pregnancy study.

The chain combines TRBV7-6 with TRBJ1-1; possible D gene TRBD1, 5 bases. Trimming left V 0 bases short and J 5 bases short, with 13 bases between. The CDR3 sequence is 15 residues long. Germline-derived CDR1 and CDR2 are SGHVS and FNYEAQ. The CDR3 reads CASSLARGGRTEAFF. The CDR3 coding sequence is TGTGCCAGCAGCTTAGCGCGGGGGGGGAGGACTGAAGCTTTCTTT. The full variable domain, in which reference TRBV7-6 and TRBJ1-1 provide the parts outside the CDR3, is GAGVSQSPRYKVTKRGQDVALRCDPISGHVSLYWYRQALGQGPEFLTYFNYEAQQDKSGLPNDRFSAERPEGSISTLTIQRTEQRDSAMYRCASSLARGGRTEAFFGQGTRLTVV.

The CDR3 DNA is TGTGCCAGCAGCCCAAAGGGCGGGGGCTTTCAGCCCCAGCATTTT. Amino acid sequence: CASSPKGGGFQPQHF. The chain uses TRBV5-6 and TRBJ1-5, with a possible D match to TRBD1 (6 bases). With 4 bases removed from V and 6 bases from J, the gap between germline ends came to 17 bases. Germline CDR1 is SGHDT and CDR2 is YYEEEE. The CDR3 sequence is 15 residues long.

CDR3: CASSLGGDRADEQYF. The DNA for the CDR3 is TGTGCCAGCAGCTTAGGTGGGGACAGGGCGGACGAGCAGTACTTC. This rearrangement joins TRBV7-9 to TRBJ2-5; TRBD1 agrees at 9 bases. TRBJ2-7 matches the DNA end more closely, so the J call is doubtful. The CDR3 is 15 residues long. In germline, CDR1 is SEHNR, CDR2 FQNEAQ (reference sequence).

The gene calls are TRBV11-3 and TRBJ2-3, with D unresolved. Germline lookup yields CDR1 SGHNT and CDR2 YENEEA. CDR3 length: 13 residues. With 3 bases removed from V and 5 bases from J, the gap between germline ends came to 9 bases. CDR3 protein: CASSFFSVDTQYF. As DNA, the CDR3 is TGTGCCAGCAGCTTTTTTTCAGTAGATACGCAGTATTTT.

The chain combines TRBV10-3 with TRBJ1-1, with TRBD1 as a possible D gene (5 bases). The CDR3 is 13 residues long. The V and J ends lost 6 bases and 1 base respectively, with 9 bases between them. Germline V lookup: CDR1 ENHRY, CDR2 SYGVKD. DNA of the CDR3: TGTGCCATCAGAAAACAGGAGAACACTGAAGCTTTCTTT. As protein: CAIRKQENTEAFF.

This chain joins TRBV1 and TRBJ1-1; the DNA was not compared with TRBD1, the D call given in the table. TRBV1 represents a pseudogene. The CDR3 has 13 amino acids. CDR3 bases: TGCACCAGCAGGGGACAACCGAACACTGAAGCTTTCTTT. Protein product: CTSRGQPNTEAFF.

The rearrangement joins TRBV7-3 to TRBJ1-6; tentatively, D is TRBD1 (5 bases). The CDR3 is 13 residues long. Between the trimmed V and J ends, which lost 1 base and 8 bases, there was a span of 6 bases. CDR1 and CDR2 from the germline V gene are SGHTA and FQGTGA. CDR3 loop: CASSLIGDSPLHF. The CDR3 region has the DNA TGTGCCAGCAGCTTAATAGGGGATTCACCCCTCCACTTT.

This rearrangement joins TRBV10-3 to TRBJ2-1, with 10 nucleotides matching TRBD2. With V trimmed by 0 bases and J by 2 bases, 4 bases remained unmatched. The CDR3 loop spans 17 amino acids. The V gene's germline CDR1 is ENHRY and CDR2 SYGVKD. The CDR3 DNA sequence: TGTGCCATCAGTGAGTCAGCGACTAGCGGGCCCTACAATGAGCAGTTCTTC. Encoded protein: CAISESATSGPYNEQFF.

The chain has TRBV4-1 and TRBJ2-3; 9 nucleotides line up with TRBD2. The germline V gene encodes CDR1 MGHRA and CDR2 YSYEKL. The CDR3 is made up of 19 amino acids. Unmatched junction bases numbered 11, after V lost 0 bases and J lost 1 base. CDR3 coding DNA: TGCGCCAGCAGCCAAGAGAGGAGGTTAGCGGGAGCAGGCACAGATACGCAGTATTTT. Its translation: CASSQERRLAGAGTDTQYF.

The V and J genes are TRBV5-1 and TRBJ1-1; D is unresolved. Per germline, CDR1 SGHRS and CDR2 YFSETQ. This CDR3 spans 15 amino acids. The V end lost 4 bases, the J end lost 1 base, and 14 bases lay between the germline ends. CDR3 amino acids: CASSLENLPNTEAFF. The CDR3 DNA follows: TGCGCCAGCAGCCTCGAGAATTTACCGAACACTGAAGCTTTCTTT.

In regard to this clone: Sequence at one end of the junction differs from germline and may be a read error. Distinct nucleotide sequences in the sample also encode this CDR3. The chain carries TRBV5-1 and TRBJ1-1, with D possibly TRBD1 on 5 matching bases. The CDR3 is 13 amino acids. Germline CDR1 is SGHRS and CDR2 is YFSETQ. In nucleotides, the CDR3 is TGCGCCAGCCGACAGACCACGGACACTGAAGCCTTCTTT. This codes for CASRQTTDTEAFF.

The J gene is TRBJ1-5, the V gene TRBV19, with D unresolved. There are 14 residues in the CDR3. Germline V gives CDR1 LNHDA, CDR2 SQIVND (reference sequence). Trimming removed 2 bases from V and 0 bases from J, with 5 bases in between. The CDR3 DNA follows: TGTGCCAGTAGTATACAGGATAGCAATCAGCCCCAGCATTTT. Translated: CASSIQDSNQPQHF.

The chain couples TRBV30 to TRBJ1-2; weak D call: TRBD1 (5 bases). Between the trimmed V and J ends, which lost 0 bases and 7 bases, there was a span of 21 bases. The CDR3 length is 16 residues. Germline V gene sequence: CDR1 GTSNPN, CDR2 SVGIG (reference sequence). The CDR3 loop reads CAWSVRIGQPVTGYTF. CDR3 coding DNA: TGTGCCTGGAGTGTACGAATTGGACAACCGGTTACTGGCTACACCTTC.

The chain recombines TRBV12-5 with TRBJ1-2; D unclear. Germline CDR1 is LGHNT and CDR2 is FRNRAP. The V and J ends lost 6 bases and 4 bases respectively, with 12 bases between them. The CDR3 spans 13 residues. The CDR3 region has the DNA TGTGCTAGTGGATTAATGGGCATCTATGGCTACACCTTC. Its translation: CASGLMGIYGYTF.

This sequence joins TRBV30 and TRBJ1-1; D might be TRBD1 (5 bases). The germline V gene encodes CDR1 GTSNPN and CDR2 SVGIG (reference sequence). The CDR3 sequence is 14 residues long. The V end was cut by 4 bases, the J end by 5 bases, with 17 bases between. Here the CDR3 reads CAWNPRIGGTEAFF. Here the CDR3 DNA reads TGTGCCTGGAACCCAAGGATCGGGGGGACTGAAGCTTTCTTT.

The V and J genes are TRBV5-1 and TRBJ2-1, with 10 bases fitting TRBD1. The germline V gene has CDR1 SGHRS and CDR2 YFSETQ. This CDR3 region has 15 residues. Trimming removed 0 bases from V and 13 bases from J; junction bases left unmatched: 10. The CDR3 reads CASSLAGGTGASQFF. CDR3 bases: TGCGCCAGCAGCTTGGCCGGAGGGACAGGGGCCTCCCAGTTCTTC. The full variable domain, its missing parts supplied by reference TRBV5-1 and TRBJ2-1, is KAGVTQTPRYLIKTRGQQVTLSCSPISGHRSVSWYQQTPGQGLQFLFEYFSETQRNKGNFPGRFSGRQFSNSRSEMNVSTLELGDSALYLCASSLAGGTGASQFFGPGTRLTVL.

This rearrangement joins TRBV19 to TRBJ2-1, with a weak D call TRBD1 (6 bases). The CDR3 totals 13 residues. V lost 10 bases to trimming and J lost 9 bases, with 19 bases between them. Germline V CDR1 and CDR2: LNHDA, SQIVND (reference sequence). CDR3 region: CATGTSGTSEQFF. The CDR3 DNA sequence: TGTGCCACCGGGACATCGGGGACCTCTGAGCAGTTCTTC.

The chain carries TRBV28 and TRBJ2-7; TRBD2 agrees at 9 bases. In germline, CDR1 is MDHEN, CDR2 SYDVKM. V lost 6 bases, J lost 0 bases, and 6 bases stayed unmatched. The CDR3 runs 15 residues. CDR3 coding DNA: TGTGCCAGCAGCGAAGCTAGCGGGAACTCCTACGAGCAGTACTTC. This encodes CASSEASGNSYEQYF.

The chain employs TRBV19 and TRBJ1-1, with D perhaps matching TRBD1 (5 bases). V was cut by 3 bases and J by 8 bases, with 22 bases left in between. The CDR3 is 16 amino acids. Germline V CDR1 and CDR2: LNHDA, SQIVND (reference sequence). Here the CDR3 DNA reads TGTGCCAGTAGTATGGGTCAAGGGCAGGGATCGAGGGAAGCTTTCTTT. It specifies CASSMGQGQGSREAFF.

CDR3 coding DNA: TGTGCCAGCAGCCGCCCCATAACAGGGGAGGAGTACGAGCAGTACTTC. This codes for CASSRPITGEEYEQYF. J is TRBJ2-7 and V is TRBV12-1; the D call of TRBD1 is as the table states it, not checked on the DNA. TRBV12-1 has pseudogene status. The CDR3 spans 16 residues.

The CDR3 reads CASSRQGAGSPLHF. CDR3 nucleotide sequence: TGTGCCAGCAGCCGACAGGGGGCTGGATCACCCCTCCACTTT. This chain connects TRBV5-4 to TRBJ1-6, with 10 bases identical to TRBD1. The length of the CDR3 is 14 residues. Per germline, CDR1 SGHNT and CDR2 YYREEE (reference sequence). Trimming cost V 4 bases and J 10 bases; bases outside gene matches: 5.